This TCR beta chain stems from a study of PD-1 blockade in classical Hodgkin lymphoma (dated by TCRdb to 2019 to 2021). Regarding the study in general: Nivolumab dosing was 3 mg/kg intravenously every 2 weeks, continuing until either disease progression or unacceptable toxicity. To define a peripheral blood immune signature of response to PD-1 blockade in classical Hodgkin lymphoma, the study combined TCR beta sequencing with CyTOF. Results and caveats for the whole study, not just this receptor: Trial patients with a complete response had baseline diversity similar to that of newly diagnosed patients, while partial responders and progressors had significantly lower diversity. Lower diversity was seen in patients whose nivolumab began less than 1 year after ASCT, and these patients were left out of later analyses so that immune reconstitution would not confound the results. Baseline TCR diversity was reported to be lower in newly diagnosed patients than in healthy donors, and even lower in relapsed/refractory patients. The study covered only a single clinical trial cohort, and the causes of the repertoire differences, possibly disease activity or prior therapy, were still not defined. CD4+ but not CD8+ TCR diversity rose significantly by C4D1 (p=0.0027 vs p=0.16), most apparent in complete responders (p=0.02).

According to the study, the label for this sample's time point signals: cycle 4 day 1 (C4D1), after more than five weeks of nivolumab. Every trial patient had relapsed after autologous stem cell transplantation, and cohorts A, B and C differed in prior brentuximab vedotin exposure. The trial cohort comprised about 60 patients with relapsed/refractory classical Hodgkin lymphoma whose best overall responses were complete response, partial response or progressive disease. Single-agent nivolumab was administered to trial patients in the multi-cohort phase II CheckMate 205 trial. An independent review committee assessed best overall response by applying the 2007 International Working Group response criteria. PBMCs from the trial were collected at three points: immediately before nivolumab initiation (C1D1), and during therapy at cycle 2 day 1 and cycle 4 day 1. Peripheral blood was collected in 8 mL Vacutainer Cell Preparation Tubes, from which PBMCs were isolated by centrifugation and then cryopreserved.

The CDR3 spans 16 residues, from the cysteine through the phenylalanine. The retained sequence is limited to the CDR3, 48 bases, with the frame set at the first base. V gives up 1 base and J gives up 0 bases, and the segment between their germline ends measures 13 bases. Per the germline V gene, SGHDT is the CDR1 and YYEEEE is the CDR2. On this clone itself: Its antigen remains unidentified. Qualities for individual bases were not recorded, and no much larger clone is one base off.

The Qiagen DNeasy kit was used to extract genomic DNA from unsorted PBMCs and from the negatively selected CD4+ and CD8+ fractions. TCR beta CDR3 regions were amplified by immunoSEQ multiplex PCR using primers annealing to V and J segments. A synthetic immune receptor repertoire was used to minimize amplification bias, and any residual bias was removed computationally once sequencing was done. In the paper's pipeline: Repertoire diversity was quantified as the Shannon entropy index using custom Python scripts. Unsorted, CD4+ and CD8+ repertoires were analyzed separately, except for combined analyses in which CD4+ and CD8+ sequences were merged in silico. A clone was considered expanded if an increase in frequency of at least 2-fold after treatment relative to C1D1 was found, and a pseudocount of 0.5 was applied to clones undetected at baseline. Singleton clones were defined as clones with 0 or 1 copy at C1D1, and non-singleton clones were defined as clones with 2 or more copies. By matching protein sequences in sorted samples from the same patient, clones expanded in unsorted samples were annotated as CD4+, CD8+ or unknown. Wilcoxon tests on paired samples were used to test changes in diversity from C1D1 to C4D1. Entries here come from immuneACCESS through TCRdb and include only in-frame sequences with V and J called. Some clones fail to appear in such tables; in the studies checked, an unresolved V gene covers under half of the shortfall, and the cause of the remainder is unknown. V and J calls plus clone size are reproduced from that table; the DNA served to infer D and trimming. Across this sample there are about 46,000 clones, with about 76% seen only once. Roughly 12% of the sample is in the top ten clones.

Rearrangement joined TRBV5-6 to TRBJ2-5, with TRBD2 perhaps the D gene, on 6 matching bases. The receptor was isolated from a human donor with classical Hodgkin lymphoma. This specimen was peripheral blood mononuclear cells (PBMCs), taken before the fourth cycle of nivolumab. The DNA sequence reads TGTGCCAGCAGCTTGAGTTTAGGGAGGTACCAAGAGACCCAGTACTTC. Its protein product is CASSLSLGRYQETQYF.